One sample yielded the 3 T cell receptor beta chains listed below, sequenced in a study of Graves' ophthalmopathy and Graves' hyperthyroidism. Scientists amplified the TCR beta CDR3 regions from RNA transcripts. Amplification began with first-round RT-PCR using HTBI primers, then second-round multiplex PCR was performed. From the multiplex PCR reads, TCRdb called clonotypes with MiXCR, one entry per CDR3 protein. The sample shows 900,000 to 1,200,000 distinct CDR3 sequences, less than 45% of them seen only once. Material: peripheral blood or thyroid tissue (not recorded which). All receptors derive from an adult man with Graves' hyperthyroidism.

In this sample, this clonotype turned up many times. This sequence joins TRBV20-1 and TRBJ1-2; 9 bases map to TRBD1. V lost 4 bases and J lost 4; bases outside the gene matches: 7. The CDR3 covers 14 residues. Germline V CDR1 and CDR2: DFQATT, SNEGSKA (reference sequence). DNA of the CDR3: TGCAGTGCTATTCCCCGGGACAGGGCCTATGGCTACACCTTC. This gives the protein CSAIPRDRAYGYTF.

This clonotype appeared many times. V and J are TRBV7-2 and TRBJ2-7; 12 bases align to TRBD1. In germline, CDR1 is SGHTA, CDR2 FQGNSA. Germline trimming cut 7 bases from V and 7 bases from J; bases unmatched to any gene: 14. The CDR3 extends over 16 amino acids. The CDR3 here is CASTPRGGQGAEEQYF. CDR3 in DNA: TGTGCCAGCACCCCGAGGGGGGGACAGGGGGCCGAAGAGCAGTACTTC.

This rearrangement joins TRBV15 to TRBJ2-5, with 9 nucleotides matching TRBD2. CDR1 is LNHNV, CDR2 YYDKDF, per germline (reference sequence). The CDR3 is 16 amino acids. The V and J ends lost 6 bases and 3 bases, in that order; junction bases with no gene match: 11. The CDR3 region is CATRDSGGQREETQYF. The CDR3 DNA sequence: TGTGCCACCAGGGATAGCGGGGGACAACGGGAAGAGACCCAGTACTTC.